The clone carrying this T cell receptor (beta chain) has ten or more counts. Its matching antigen is unknown. The data were obtained in a study of T cells after yellow fever vaccination. Overall study findings and caveats: The booster response re-showed most primary clones: around 97% CD4, almost 90% CD8.

Synthesis of TCR cDNA relied on 5'RACE template switching, which attached a universal primer site and UMIs. TCRdb redid the calling of the 5' RACE reads with MiXCR, one entry per CDR3 protein. The sample lists about 400,000 distinct CDR3 sequences, approximately 5.7% seen once, with about 15% in the top ten. This CDR3 has 17 amino acids. V was pared by 0 bases and J by 4 bases, with 16 bases between. The germline V gene encodes CDR1 LNHNV and CDR2 YYDKDF (reference sequence). Material: PBMCs, obtained 5 days after the yellow fever booster vaccination. The chain links TRBV15 to TRBJ1-3; D gene ambiguous. The TCR originated in a man aged 25 to 40 who received the YFV17D yellow fever vaccine. The CDR3 DNA reads TGTGCCACCAGCAGAGATCCCAAGCGGTACGTCGGAAACACCATATATTTT. It codes for CATSRDPKRYVGNTIYF.